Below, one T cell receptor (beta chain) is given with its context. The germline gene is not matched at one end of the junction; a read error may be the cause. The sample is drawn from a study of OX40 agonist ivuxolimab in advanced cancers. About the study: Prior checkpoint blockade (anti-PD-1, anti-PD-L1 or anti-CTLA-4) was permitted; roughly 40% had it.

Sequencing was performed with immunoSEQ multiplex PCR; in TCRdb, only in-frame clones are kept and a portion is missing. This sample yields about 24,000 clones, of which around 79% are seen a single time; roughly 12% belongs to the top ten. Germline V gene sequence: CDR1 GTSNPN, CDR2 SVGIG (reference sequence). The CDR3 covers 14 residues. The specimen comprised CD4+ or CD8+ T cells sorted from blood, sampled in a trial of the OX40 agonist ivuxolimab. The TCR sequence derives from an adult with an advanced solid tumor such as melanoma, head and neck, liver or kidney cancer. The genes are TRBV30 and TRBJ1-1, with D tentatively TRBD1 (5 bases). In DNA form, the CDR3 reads TGTGCTTGGAGATGGGGGGACGAGAACACTGAAGCTTTCTTT. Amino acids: CAWRWGDENTEAFF.